The 11 T cell receptor beta chains below all came from one sample that was sequenced in a study of shared clonotypes between healthy human individuals. Profiling relied on immunoSEQ multiplex PCR, and the TCRdb table lists in-frame clones only, not all of them. In the table there are 950,000 to 1,200,000 clones, about 72% of which are singletons. What was sequenced was memory CD4+ T cells from PBMCs. Subset here: CD45RA-negative fraction. All receptors come from a man between 18 and 35 years old in good health. Some clones in this sample may be carry-over from other donors' samples.

The V call is TRBV6-5, the J call TRBJ2-7; TRBD2 is a possible D gene (5 bases). The CDR3 is made up of 14 amino acids. The ends were cut back, 6 bases at V and 5 bases at J, with 17 bases in the middle. The germline V gene has CDR1 MNHEY and CDR2 SVGAGI. The CDR3 sequence: CASRPGKVRNEQYF. Written as DNA, the CDR3 is TGTGCCAGCAGACCCGGGAAGGTGAGAAACGAGCAGTACTTC.

The genes are TRBV10-3 and TRBJ2-1; the D gene is possibly TRBD2 (5 bases). Germline V CDR1 and CDR2: ENHRY, SYGVKD. The V end was cut by 7 bases, the J end by 3 bases, with 16 bases between. CDR3 size: 15 residues. For the CDR3, the DNA is TGTGCCATCACCCCCGGCGGGTCTTTCTACAATGAGCAGTTCTTC. Translation gives CAITPGGSFYNEQFF.

This chain links TRBV5-1 with TRBJ1-1; 8 bases match TRBD1. Germline V gene data show CDR1 as SGHRS and CDR2 as YFSETQ. CDR3 length: 13 residues. Losses at the gene ends were 2 bases for V and 8 bases for J; bases not matched to a gene: 5. CDR3 residues: CASSLPGGREAFF. In DNA, the CDR3 is TGCGCCAGCAGCTTACCAGGGGGCAGGGAAGCTTTCTTT.

The chain links TRBV2 to TRBJ2-4; D is unclear. Looked up from germline, CDR1 is SNHLY and CDR2 is FYNNEI. V was pared by 3 bases and J by 0 bases, with 9 bases between. There are 15 residues in the CDR3. CDR3 coding DNA: TGTGCCAGCAGTGACCCAACGAAAGCCAAAAACATTCAGTACTTC. Its protein product is CASSDPTKAKNIQYF.

V and J are TRBV28 and TRBJ2-4; a possible D gene is TRBD1 (6 bases). The germline V and J ends were trimmed by 1 base and 4 bases, with 11 bases remaining between them. CDR3 length: 15 amino acids. CDR1 and CDR2 from the germline V gene are MDHEN and SYDVKM. The CDR3 nucleotides are TGTGCCAGCAGTTTATCCGGACAGACTAAAAACATTCAGTACTTC. Translation: CASSLSGQTKNIQYF.

This clone has a handful of counts. The CDR3 loop reads CASSFGGGNSNQPQHF. The CDR3 DNA sequence: TGTGCCAGCAGCTTCGGAGGGGGAAATAGCAATCAGCCCCAGCATTTT. V usage is TRBV5-4 and J usage is TRBJ1-5; a possible D gene is TRBD1 (6 bases). CDR1 SGHNT and CDR2 YYREEE come from the germline V gene (reference sequence). The CDR3 is 16 amino acids. V lost 2 bases to trimming and J lost 0 bases, with 12 bases between them.

This chain uses TRBV19 with TRBJ1-1; D is undetermined. Trimming took off 4 bases at V and 1 base at J, with 13 bases between the two ends. The CDR3 sequence is 15 residues long. Germline V gene data show CDR1 as LNHDA and CDR2 as SQIVND (reference sequence). CDR3 DNA sequence: TGTGCCAGTAGTAAGGGCGGGAACAGGAACACTGAAGCTTTCTTT. Its translation: CASSKGGNRNTEAFF.

V and J are TRBV13 and TRBJ2-3, with 7 bases lining up with TRBD1. The CDR3 is 17 residues long. CDR1 and CDR2 from the germline V gene are PRHDT and FYEKMQ (reference sequence). With V trimmed by 3 bases and J by 0 bases, 9 bases remained unmatched. The chain's CDR3 is CASSLGQPYDSTDTQYF. The CDR3, as DNA: TGTGCCAGCAGCTTGGGACAGCCTTACGACAGCACAGATACGCAGTATTTT.

As for this clone: This CDR3 is also generated by other DNA sequences in the sample. The chain carries TRBV9 and TRBJ2-1; the D call may be TRBD1 or TRBD2 (7 bases each). In germline, CDR1 is SGDLS, CDR2 YYNGEE. This CDR3 contains 15 residues. V lost 2 bases and J lost 2, with 11 bases in between. CDR3 residues: CASSVGGGAYNEQFF. The DNA of the CDR3 is TGTGCCAGCAGCGTGGGAGGGGGCGCCTACAATGAGCAGTTCTTC.

This chain joins TRBV9 and TRBJ2-4, with 10 bases lining up with TRBD2. This CDR3 is 17 amino acids long. The J segment lost 1 base and the V segment lost 3 bases, leaving 7 bases of the junction unmatched. Germline V gene lookup returns CDR1 SGDLS and CDR2 YYNGEE. The CDR3 coding sequence is TGTGCCAGCAGCGAGACCTTACTAGCGGGGGCCAAAAACATTCAGTACTTC. Translating gives CASSETLLAGAKNIQYF.

This chain uses TRBV11-1 with TRBJ2-1; the D gene could be TRBD1 or TRBD2 (5 bases each). CDR1 and CDR2 (germline): SGHAT, FQDESV (reference sequence). The CDR3 is 14 residues long. Between the trimmed V and J ends, which lost 8 bases and 4 bases, there was a span of 15 bases. The CDR3 here is CASHPLGEYNEQFF. Here the CDR3 DNA reads TGTGCCAGCCATCCCTTGGGGGAGTACAATGAGCAGTTCTTC.